This is a list of T cell receptor beta chains from one sample in a study of T cells in localized non-small cell lung cancer. Clones were sequenced by immunoSEQ multiplex PCR, and TCRdb holds only the in-frame ones, with some missing. Altogether 16,000 or so clones are present, about 89% being singletons, with the ten largest covering more than 3%. The material was peripheral blood, obtained before any cancer treatment. The receptors were sampled from a male donor aged 60 or over with stage II squamous cell lung carcinoma. CDR3s include the opening cysteine and the closing phenylalanine or tryptophan. Fields, in order: V gene, D gene, J gene, clone size, CDR3 DNA, CDR3 protein. D genes are given only for firm matches. Clone size is shown for a subset of rows, as once, few, many or a class of expanded clone.

>TRBV11-2|-|TRBJ2-1|-
TGTGCCAGCAGCTTGACCTACAATGAGCAGTTCTTC
CASSLTYNEQFF
>TRBV6-4|-|TRBJ2-5|once
TGTGCCAGCAGTTTTCCCAGTACTATGACCCGAGAGACCCAGTACTTC
CASSFPSTMTRETQYF
>TRBV19|-|TRBJ2-1|-
TGTGCCAGTACCTCCACGGGTTACTACAATGAGCAGTTCTTC
CASTSTGYYNEQFF
>TRBV29-1|-|TRBJ1-2|few
TGCAGCGTCGTACAGGGAAGCTATGGCTACACCTTC
CSVVQGSYGYTF
>TRBV28|TRBD1|TRBJ2-2|-
TGTGCCAGCACCGCGGACCGGGACAGGCGTCCAACGAACACCGGGGAGCTGTTTTTT
CASTADRDRRPTNTGELFF
>TRBV15|TRBD1|TRBJ1-4|once
TGTGCCACCAGCGCTCGACAGGGGGGGAATGAAAAACTGTTTTTT
CATSARQGGNEKLFF
>TRBV6-1|-|TRBJ2-2|-
TGTGCCAGCAGTCGCGGGGAGCTGTTTTTT
CASSRGELFF
>TRBV27|TRBD2|TRBJ2-7|-
TGTGCCAGCAGTTTCTCGACTAGCGTAGCTGCCTACGAGCAGTACTTC
CASSFSTSVAAYEQYF
>TRBV6-4|-|TRBJ1-5|-
TGTGCCAGCAGTGACTCGAGATCATTTGGTTGGCCCCAGCATTTT
CASSDSRSFGWPQHF
>TRBV19|-|TRBJ1-5|-
TGTGCCAGTAGTATGGGGAACAGCCTAAATCAGCCCCAGCATTTT
CASSMGNSLNQPQHF
>TRBV10-3|TRBD2|TRBJ2-7|few
TGTGCCATCAGTGACCTGAAGCGGGGGGTCTACGAGCAGTACTTC
CAISDLKRGVYEQYF
>TRBV5-6|-|TRBJ2-2|-
TGTGCCAGCAACCAGGGGTGGAGCACCGGGGAGCTGTTTTTT
CASNQGWSTGELFF
>TRBV19|-|TRBJ2-1|-
TGTGCCAGTAGTAAGGGCGGGGAGTCGTTCTTC
CASSKGGESFF
>TRBV10-2|TRBD2|TRBJ2-3|-
TGCGCAACTAGCGGGTCCACAGATACGCAGTATTTT
CATSGSTDTQYF
>TRBV7-9|TRBD1|TRBJ2-7|-
TGTGCCAGCAGTTTCGGGACAGCCGACCGCGAGCAGTACTTC
CASSFGTADREQYF
>TRBV7-9|-|TRBJ2-1|-
TGTGCCAGCAGCTTAGGGGGTGGAGGACAGATTTACAATGAGCAGTTCTTC
CASSLGGGGQIYNEQFF
>TRBV28|TRBD1|TRBJ2-7|-
TGTGCCAGCAGGATGGGACAGAACGGAGGCTACGAGCAGTACTTC
CASRMGQNGGYEQYF
>TRBV29-1|TRBD1|TRBJ1-2|-
TGCAGCGTAGTACAGGGGGGGACGTTCTACACCTTC
CSVVQGGTFYTF
>TRBV27|-|TRBJ2-7|-
TGTGCCAGCAGTTTATACGGGGAACTCTACGAGCAGTACTTC
CASSLYGELYEQYF
>TRBV29-1|TRBD2|TRBJ2-7|once
TGCAGCGTCACTAGCGGGAGTTGGTCCTACGAGCAGTACTTC
CSVTSGSWSYEQYF
>TRBV4-1|TRBD2|TRBJ2-7|-
TGCGCCAGCAGCCCCGGACTAGCGGGAGTTTTTTACGAGCAGTACTTC
CASSPGLAGVFYEQYF